These 10 T cell receptor beta chains came from one sample sequenced in a study of blood T cell repertoires in COVID-19. Some clones are missing from TCRdb's copy, which holds only in-frame ones; the method was immunoSEQ multiplex PCR. The sample lists approximately 86,000 clones, about 80% occurring once. Sequenced material: peripheral blood. These receptors all stem from a woman aged 70-85 years with acute or convalescent COVID-19.

This chain connects TRBV4-2 to TRBJ1-5; the match to TRBD1 covers 7 bases. The junction had 3 bases not matched to a gene; V was cut back by 2 bases and J by 5 bases. CDR1 LGHNA and CDR2 YNFKEQ come from the germline V gene. CDR3 size: 14 residues. The CDR3 protein is CASSQLTGYQPQHF. CDR3 in DNA: TGTGCCAGCAGCCAATTGACAGGGTATCAGCCCCAGCATTTT.

The V gene is TRBV7-9, the J gene TRBJ2-1; 8 bases align to TRBD1. CDR1 and CDR2 from the germline V gene are SEHNR and FQNEAQ (reference sequence). This CDR3 has 15 residues. After removal of 3 bases from V and 5 bases from J, the junction contained 6 bases not matched to a gene. CDR3 coding DNA: TGTGCCAGCAGCTTGCGGAACAGGGGGAACAATGAGCAGTTCTTC. Its translation is CASSLRNRGNNEQFF.

The rearrangement uses TRBV2 and TRBJ1-2; TRBD1 might be the D (5 bases). The CDR3 is made up of 15 amino acids. Trimming left V 0 bases short and J 5 bases short, with 13 bases between. Per the germline V gene, CDR1 is SNHLY and CDR2 is FYNNEI. The CDR3 reads CASSEAGRVGYGYTF. CDR3 DNA: TGTGCCAGCAGTGAAGCGGGCAGGGTAGGGTATGGCTACACCTTC.

This sequence joins TRBV6-2 or TRBV6-3 and TRBJ1-2, with D tentatively TRBD1 (6 bases). There are 15 residues in the CDR3. Germline CDR1 MNHEY, CDR2 SVGEGT. The V gene lost 5 bases and the J gene lost 2 bases, with 15 bases spanning the gap. The CDR3 region is CASSKPATGNYGYTF. CDR3 nucleotide sequence: TGTGCCAGCAGTAAACCCGCAACAGGGAACTATGGCTACACCTTC.

V gene TRBV6-5 combines with J gene TRBJ2-5; no definite D call. Trimming pared 2 bases from V and 1 base from J, leaving 5 bases between. The CDR3 sequence is 13 residues long. Germline assignment: CDR1 MNHEY and CDR2 SVGAGI. CDR3 DNA: TGTGCCAGCAGTTACGGCATCCAAGAGACCCAGTACTTC. It is translated as CASSYGIQETQYF.

This clone was picked up one time. The chain combines TRBV20-1 with TRBJ2-5, with D maybe TRBD1 (6 bases). This CDR3 contains 11 residues. Trimming left V 8 bases short and J 1 base short, with 8 bases between. The germline V gene encodes CDR1 DFQATT and CDR2 SNEGSKA (reference sequence). CDR3 coding DNA: TGCAGTCCAGGGGCCCAAGAGACCCAGTACTTC. Translated, it gives CSPGAQETQYF.

The chain uses TRBV4-3 and TRBJ1-3; 11 nucleotides agree with TRBD1. In germline, CDR1 is LGHNA, CDR2 YSLEER. This CDR3 spans 15 amino acids. The V segment lost 6 bases and the J segment 3 bases; nucleotides outside the gene matches: 4. The CDR3 nucleotides read TGCGCCAGCAGTCGGACAGGGGGCGATGGAAACACCATATATTTT. Encoded protein: CASSRTGGDGNTIYF.

CDR3 sequence (DNA): TGTGCCAAAACAGGGGGGGCGAACACCGGGGAGCTGTTTTTT. Translating it yields CAKTGGANTGELFF. The chain combines TRBV2 with TRBJ2-2; the D gene is possibly TRBD1 (8 bases). The CDR3 covers 14 residues. The ends were cut back, 10 bases at V and 0 bases at J, with 12 bases in the middle. Germline CDR1 SNHLY, CDR2 FYNNEI.

The rearrangement joins TRBV4-3 to TRBJ2-7; TRBD2 matches at 7 bases. This CDR3 spans 14 amino acids. CDR1 is LGHNA and CDR2 is YSLEER in the germline V gene. V shed 0 bases and J 4 bases; nucleotides not matched to a gene: 3. CDR3 residues: CASSQDSGPYEQYF. In nucleotides, the CDR3 is TGCGCCAGCAGCCAAGATAGCGGGCCATACGAGCAGTACTTC.

The CDR3 reads CASSQIGGGYTF. The CDR3 coding sequence is TGTGCCAGCAGCCAAATAGGGGGTGGCTACACCTTC. This chain connects TRBV6-5 to TRBJ1-2; D may be TRBD1 (6 bases). Deletions cut 6 bases from V and 7 bases from J, with 12 bases between. Germline CDR1 and CDR2: MNHEY and SVGAGI. The CDR3 totals 12 residues.